This T cell receptor (beta chain) was sequenced for a study of T cell responses to AZD1222 COVID-19 vaccine (dated by TCRdb to 2020 to 2022). Background for the entire study: AZD1222 recipients given second doses at about 4 weeks or at about 12 weeks were pooled, since spike-specific TCR depth and breadth were not found to differ between the two schedules. A total of approximately 240 trial participants underwent TCR sequencing, of whom nearly 210 had received two doses of AZD1222 and approximately 25 had received two doses of the MenACWY control vaccine. Trial participants were enrolled by age into 18-55, 56-69 and 70-plus year subgroups, with roughly 160, 29 and 62 TCR-sequenced participants respectively. The full study reports these points: Because no day 14 peak-response samples were available, the repertoires could be characterized only after the peak T cell response. After two AZD1222 doses, spike-specific TCR breadth and depth were significantly higher than at day 0 and than in MenACWY recipients. Vaccine-associated CD4 TCRs spanned the whole spike protein, with dominant responses in regions 160-218 and 743-854. Nearly half of unique spike-specific TCRs reportedly recognized epitopes outside regions mutated in the B.1.351 and B.1.1.7 variants. Participants were mostly white British, with more females than males. The authors suggested clonal diversity may have been underestimated. Conclusions about previously exposed vaccinees were limited because only five to seven AZD1222 recipients were SARS-CoV-2 seropositive at baseline. The 56-69-year group was small, and its depth increase did not reach significance, likely because of low power.

A remark on this clone: It lacks a known antigen. Base qualities are not provided; no much larger clone lies one nucleotide away.

The CDR3 regions of human TCRbeta chains were analyzed by immunosequencing. The paper's data handling went like this. Repertoire TCRs were matched against a reference library of SARS-CoV-2-specific TCRs generated with the MIRA antigen-specificity platform. Breadth meant the fraction of unique TCRs that were SARS-CoV-2-associated, whereas depth meant the fraction of total T cells that were SARS-CoV-2-associated. Each spike-specific TCR was assigned to its reactive spike region and to a CD4 or CD8 class using the MIRA data. Log10-transformed breadth and depth values were compared by one-way ANOVA with Sidak's multiple comparisons tests. TCRdb carries this immuneACCESS record with in-frame sequences only. Its versions omit some clonotypes, under half of them owing to an unresolved V gene in the studies checked, with the rest unexplained. D and trimming come from the DNA, and the V and J calls and clone size come from that table. In this sample the table shows tens of thousands of clones, around 80% of which occur a single time. Approximately 22% of the sample is taken by the ten largest.

The time point label corresponds to: baseline before first vaccination. Vaccinee samples were obtained from the UK trials COV001 and COV002, which included a single-blind randomized controlled phase 2/3 trial of AZD1222 (ChAdOx1 nCoV-19) in healthy adults. Trial participant PBMC samples were collected at day 0 and day 28 after the second dose for TCRbeta chain sequencing. CDR1 and CDR2 (LNHNV, YYDKDF) derive from the germline V gene (reference sequence). V is cut by 4 bases and J by 6 bases, and the space between the germline ends is 18 bases. Taken from cysteine to phenylalanine, the CDR3 has 15 residues. The sequence is cut down to CDR3 DNA, 45 bases in frame from base 1.

The rearranged chain carries TRBV15 and TRBJ1-2, with no confident D gene call. The sequence derives from an adult in good health. This specimen was peripheral blood, taken on day 0 of AZD1222 vaccination. The CDR3 protein sequence reads: CATSNPTGGANGYTF. The DNA reads TGTGCCACCAGCAACCCAACGGGCGGTGCGAATGGCTACACCTTC.